The clone carrying this TCR beta chain was seen repeatedly, ten times or more. What it recognizes is unknown. This sample is part of a study of Graves' ophthalmopathy and Graves' hyperthyroidism. With V trimmed by 1 base and J by 5 bases, 7 bases remained unmatched. Looked up from germline, CDR1 is SGHRS and CDR2 is YFSETQ. The CDR3 runs 15 residues. Over 18 months of follow-up, stable hyperthyroidism required that no ophthalmopathy appear. Newly diagnosed, the hyperthyroidism patients had under 2 months' duration and were aged 18 to 65. The study, taken as a whole, reports: Blood also carried most expanded thyroid clonotypes exceeding 0.001 frequency. Using 13 signatures, a model distinguished ophthalmopathy from stable hyperthyroidism, reaching just under 90% sensitivity and over 65% specificity.

As the template, RNA transcripts were used to amplify TCR beta CDR3 regions. First-round RT-PCR with HTBI primers preceded a second-round multiplex PCR. TCRdb called the multiplex PCR reads again in MiXCR, with one record for every CDR3 protein. The sample includes more than 300,000 distinct CDR3 sequences, approximately 15% of them seen just once. This sequence was found in a woman under 30 with stable Graves' hyperthyroidism. The rearrangement joins TRBV5-1 to TRBJ1-1; 8 bases line up with TRBD1. The sequencing input was peripheral blood. The CDR3 DNA is TGCGCCAGCAGCTTGCAGGGGGCCGGTAGGACTGAAGCTTTCTTT. Amino acids: CASSLQGAGRTEAFF. Using reference TRBV5-1 and TRBJ1-1 for the parts outside the CDR3, the full variable domain is KAGVTQTPRYLIKTRGQQVTLSCSPISGHRSVSWYQQTPGQGLQFLFEYFSETQRNKGNFPGRFSGRQFSNSRSEMNVSTLELGDSALYLCASSLQGAGRTEAFFGQGTRLTVV.